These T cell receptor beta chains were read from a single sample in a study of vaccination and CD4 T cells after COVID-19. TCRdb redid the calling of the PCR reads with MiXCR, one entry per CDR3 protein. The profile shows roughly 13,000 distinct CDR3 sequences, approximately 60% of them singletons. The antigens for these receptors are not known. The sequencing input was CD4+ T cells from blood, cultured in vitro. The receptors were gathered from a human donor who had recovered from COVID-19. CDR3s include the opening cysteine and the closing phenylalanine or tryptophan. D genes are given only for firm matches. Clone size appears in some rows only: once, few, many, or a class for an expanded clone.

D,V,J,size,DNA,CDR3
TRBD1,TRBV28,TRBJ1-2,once,TGTGCCAGCAGGGGGTTTAGGACAGGGGATTTTCCCTATGGCTACACCTTC,CASRGFRTGDFPYGYTF
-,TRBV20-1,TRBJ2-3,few,TGCAGTGCCCCCCCCGGGGGCGGAGGGGCAGATACGCAGTATTTT,CSAPPGGGGADTQYF
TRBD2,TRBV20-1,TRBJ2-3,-,TGCAGTGCTAGTCGTGGGAGGGCCGGGGGTAGAGATACGCAGTATTTT,CSASRGRAGGRDTQYF
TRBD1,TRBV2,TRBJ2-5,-,TGTGCCAGCAGTGGACAGGGGGCCACCGGGGAGACCCAGTACTTC,CASSGQGATGETQYF
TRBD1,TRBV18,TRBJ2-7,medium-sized,TGTGCCAGCTCACCGGACAGGGTCTACGAGCAGTACTTC,CASSPDRVYEQYF
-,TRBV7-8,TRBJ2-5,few,TGTGCCAGCAGCTATCCCCAAGAGACCCAGTACTTC,CASSYPQETQYF
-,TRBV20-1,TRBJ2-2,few,TGCAGTGCTGCCCGACAGGCCGGGGAGCTGTTTTTT,CSAARQAGELFF
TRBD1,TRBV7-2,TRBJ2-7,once,TGTGCCAGCAGCTTAGGACAGGGGTACTACGAGCAGTACTTC,CASSLGQGYYEQYF
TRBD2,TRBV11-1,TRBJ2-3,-,TGTGCCAGCAGCGTAGGACTAGCGGGAGAAACAAATACGCAGTATTTT,CASSVGLAGETNTQYF
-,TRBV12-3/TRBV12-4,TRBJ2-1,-,TGTGCCAGCAGTTTTCTCGGGAAACGGATGGGTGGTGAGCAGTTCTTC,CASSFLGKRMGGEQFF
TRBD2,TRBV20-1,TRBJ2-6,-,TGCAGTGCTAGAGCAATAGGTTGGGGACTAGCGGGAGCAGGGGCCAACGTCCTGACTTTC,CSARAIGWGLAGAGANVLTF
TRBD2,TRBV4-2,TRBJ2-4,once,TGTGCCAGCAGCCGGACCCAGTCTAGCGGGGAAGGCATTCAGTACTTC,CASSRTQSSGEGIQYF
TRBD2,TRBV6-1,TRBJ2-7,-,TGTGCCAGCAGGCTAGCGGGAAACTCCTACGAGCAGTACTTC,CASRLAGNSYEQYF
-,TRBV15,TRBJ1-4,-,TGTGCCACCAGCAGAGATCGGGGAAGAGTGTTTTTT,CATSRDRGRVFF
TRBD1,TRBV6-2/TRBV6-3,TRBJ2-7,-,TGTGCCAGCAGCAATACCCCCGGGACAGGGACCTACGAGCAGTACTTC,CASSNTPGTGTYEQYF
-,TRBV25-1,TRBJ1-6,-,TGTGCCAGCACTGGGGGGTCCTATAATTCACCCCTCCACTTT,CASTGGSYNSPLHF
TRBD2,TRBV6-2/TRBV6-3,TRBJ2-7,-,TGTGCCAGCAGCCTACTAGCGGGAGGGTCCTACGAGCAGTACTTC,CASSLLAGGSYEQYF
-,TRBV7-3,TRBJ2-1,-,TGTGCCAGCAGCGGGGGGAGGAGTGCCTACAATGAGCAGTTCTTC,CASSGGRSAYNEQFF
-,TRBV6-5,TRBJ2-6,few,TGTGCCAGCAGTTATCCGGGGGCTGGGGCCAACGTCCTGACTTTC,CASSYPGAGANVLTF
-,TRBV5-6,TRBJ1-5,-,TGTGCCAGCAGCCGACAGAGCAATCAGCCCCAGCATTTT,CASSRQSNQPQHF
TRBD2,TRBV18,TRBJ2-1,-,TGTGCCAGCTCACCGAGACTAGCGGGAGGGGGGGGCTCCTACAATGAGCAGTTCTTC,CASSPRLAGGGGSYNEQFF
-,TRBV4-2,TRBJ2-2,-,TGTGCCAGCAGCCAGCTGTGGGGGAACACCGGGGAGCTGTTTTTT,CASSQLWGNTGELFF